The clone carrying this TCR beta chain has just a few counts. This sample stems from a study of blood T cell repertoires in COVID-19. About the study: Whether acute or convalescent, the COVID-19 samples came from the United States, Italy and Spain.

Per the study methods: Amplification of reference gene primers was used by the study to estimate nucleated cell counts. Generated by immunoSEQ multiplex PCR, the TCRdb table keeps only in-frame clones and is missing some. That table is the source of V, J and clone size, and D and trimming were worked out from the DNA. This table holds 60,000 or so clones, about four fifths found once. This CDR3 is 16 amino acids long. Germline values: CDR1 LNHDA, CDR2 SQIVND (reference sequence). The V gene end was trimmed by 1 base and the J gene end by 6 bases; junction bases not matched to a gene: 11. The sequence derives from a human donor in a cohort sampled during active COVID-19. The sequenced sample consisted of peripheral blood. This sequence joins TRBV19 and TRBJ1-2; 7 bases agree with TRBD1. Here the CDR3 DNA reads TGTGCCAGTAGTATAGTAGGGGGCACCTCAGTAGATGGCTACACCTTC. Its translation: CASSIVGGTSVDGYTF. The whole variable domain, remainder taken from reference TRBV19 and TRBJ1-2, is DGGITQSPKYLFRKEGQNVTLSCEQNLNHDAMYWYRQDPGQGLRLIYYSQIVNDFQKGDIAEGYSVSREKKESFPLTVTSAQKNPTAFYLCASSIVGGTSVDGYTFGSGTRLTVV.